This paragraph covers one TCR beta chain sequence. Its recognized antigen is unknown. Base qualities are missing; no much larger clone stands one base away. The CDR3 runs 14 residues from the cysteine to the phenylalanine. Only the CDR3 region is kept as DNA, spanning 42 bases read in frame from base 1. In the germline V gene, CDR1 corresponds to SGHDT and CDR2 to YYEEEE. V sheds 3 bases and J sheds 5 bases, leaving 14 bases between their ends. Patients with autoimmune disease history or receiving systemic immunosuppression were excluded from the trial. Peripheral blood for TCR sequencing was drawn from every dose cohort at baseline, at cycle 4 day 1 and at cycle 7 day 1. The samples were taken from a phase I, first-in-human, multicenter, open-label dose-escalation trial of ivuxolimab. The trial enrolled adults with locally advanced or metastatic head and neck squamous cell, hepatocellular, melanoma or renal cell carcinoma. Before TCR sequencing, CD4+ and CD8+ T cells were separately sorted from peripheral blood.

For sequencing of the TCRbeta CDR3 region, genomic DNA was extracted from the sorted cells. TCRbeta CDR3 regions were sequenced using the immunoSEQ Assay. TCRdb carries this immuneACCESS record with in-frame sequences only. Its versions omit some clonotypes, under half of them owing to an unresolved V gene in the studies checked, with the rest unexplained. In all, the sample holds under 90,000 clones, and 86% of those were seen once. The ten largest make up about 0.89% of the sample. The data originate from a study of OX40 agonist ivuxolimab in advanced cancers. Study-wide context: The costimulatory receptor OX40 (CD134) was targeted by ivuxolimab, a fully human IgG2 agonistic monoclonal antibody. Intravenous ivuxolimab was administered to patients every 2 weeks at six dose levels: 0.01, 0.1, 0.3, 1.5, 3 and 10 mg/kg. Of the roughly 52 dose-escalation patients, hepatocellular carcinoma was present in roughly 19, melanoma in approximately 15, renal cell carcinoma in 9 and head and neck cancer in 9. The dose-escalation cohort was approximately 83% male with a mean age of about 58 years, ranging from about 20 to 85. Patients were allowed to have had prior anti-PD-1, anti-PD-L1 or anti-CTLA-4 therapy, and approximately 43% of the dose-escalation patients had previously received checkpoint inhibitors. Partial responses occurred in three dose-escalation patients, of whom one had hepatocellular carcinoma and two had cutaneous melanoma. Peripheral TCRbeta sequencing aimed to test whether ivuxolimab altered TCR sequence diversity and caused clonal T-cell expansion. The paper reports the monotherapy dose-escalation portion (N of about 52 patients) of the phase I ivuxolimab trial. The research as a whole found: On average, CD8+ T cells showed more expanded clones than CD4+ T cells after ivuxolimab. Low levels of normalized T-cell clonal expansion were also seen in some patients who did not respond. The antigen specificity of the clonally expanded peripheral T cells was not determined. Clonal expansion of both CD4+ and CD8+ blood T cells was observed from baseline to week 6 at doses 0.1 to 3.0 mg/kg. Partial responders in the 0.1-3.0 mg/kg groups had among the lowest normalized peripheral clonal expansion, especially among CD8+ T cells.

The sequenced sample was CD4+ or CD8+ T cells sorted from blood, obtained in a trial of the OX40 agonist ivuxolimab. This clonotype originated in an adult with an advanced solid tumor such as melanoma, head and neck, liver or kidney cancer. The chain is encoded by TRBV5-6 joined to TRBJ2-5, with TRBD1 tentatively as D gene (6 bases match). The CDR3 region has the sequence CASSWGQGSETQYF. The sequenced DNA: TGTGCCAGCAGCTGGGGGCAGGGTTCGGAGACCCAGTACTTC.